This T cell receptor (beta chain) was captured by sequencing in a study of shared T cell receptors in the human thymus. TCRdb keeps only in-frame clones here, not all; method: immunoSEQ multiplex PCR. The repertoire holds about 660,000 clones, with 85% to 90% as singletons. Germline values: CDR1 SGHNT, CDR2 YYREEE (reference sequence). The germline V and J ends were trimmed by 0 bases and 7 bases, with 14 bases remaining between them. The CDR3 covers 15 residues. Another study also made use of these data, one on human thymus T cells.

The sequenced material came from thymocytes. This receptor was taken from a boy in the first two years of life with a congenital heart defect. The rearrangement uses TRBV5-4 and TRBJ2-1; a weak D match, TRBD1 (6 bases). The CDR3 protein is CASSLDSPRGNEQFF. In DNA, the CDR3 is TGTGCCAGCAGCTTGGACAGCCCCAGGGGAAATGAGCAGTTCTTC.